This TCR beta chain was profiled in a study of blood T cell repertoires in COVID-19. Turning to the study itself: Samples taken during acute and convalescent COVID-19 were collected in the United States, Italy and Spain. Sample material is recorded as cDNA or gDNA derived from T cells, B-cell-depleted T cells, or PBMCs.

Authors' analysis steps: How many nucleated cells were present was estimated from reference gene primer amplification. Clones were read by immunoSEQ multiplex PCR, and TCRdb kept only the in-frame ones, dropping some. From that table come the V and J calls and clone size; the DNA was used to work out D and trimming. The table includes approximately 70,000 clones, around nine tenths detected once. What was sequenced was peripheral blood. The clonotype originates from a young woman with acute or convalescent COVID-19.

CDR3 sequence (DNA): TGTGCCAGCAGCTTAGCGCGGGCGGGAGGGTCCTACGAGCAGTACTTC. Encoded protein: CASSLARAGGSYEQYF. This chain uses TRBV7-2 with TRBJ2-7, with 9 bases matching TRBD2. The CDR3 has 16 amino acids. CDR1 is SGHTA, CDR2 FQGNSA, per germline. With V trimmed by 0 bases and J by 1 base, 4 bases remained unmatched.